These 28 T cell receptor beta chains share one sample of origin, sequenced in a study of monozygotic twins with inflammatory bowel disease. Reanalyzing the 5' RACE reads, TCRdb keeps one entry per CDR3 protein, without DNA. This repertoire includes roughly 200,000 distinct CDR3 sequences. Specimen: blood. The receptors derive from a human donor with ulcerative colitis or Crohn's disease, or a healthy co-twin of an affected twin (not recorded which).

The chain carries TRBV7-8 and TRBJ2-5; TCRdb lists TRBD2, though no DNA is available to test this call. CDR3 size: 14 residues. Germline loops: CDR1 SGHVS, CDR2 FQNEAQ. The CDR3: CASSLDISGETQYF. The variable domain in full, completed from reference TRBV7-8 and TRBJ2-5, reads GAGVSQSPRYKVAKRGQDVALRCDPISGHVSLFWYQQALGQGPEFLTYFQNEAQLDKSGLPSDRFFAERPEGSVSTLKIQRTQQEDSAVYLCASSLDISGETQYFGPGTRLLVL.

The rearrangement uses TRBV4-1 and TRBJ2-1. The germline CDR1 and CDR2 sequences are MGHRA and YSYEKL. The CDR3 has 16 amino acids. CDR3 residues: CASSQDGVRSYNEQFF.

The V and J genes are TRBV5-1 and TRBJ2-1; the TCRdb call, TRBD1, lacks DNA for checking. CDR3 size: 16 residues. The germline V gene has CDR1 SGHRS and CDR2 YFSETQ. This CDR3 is CASSLGGQMQVNEQFF.

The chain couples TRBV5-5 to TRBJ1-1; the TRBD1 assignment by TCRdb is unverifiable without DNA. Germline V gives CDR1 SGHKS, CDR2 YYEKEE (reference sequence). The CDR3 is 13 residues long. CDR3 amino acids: CASSLVGQREAFF.

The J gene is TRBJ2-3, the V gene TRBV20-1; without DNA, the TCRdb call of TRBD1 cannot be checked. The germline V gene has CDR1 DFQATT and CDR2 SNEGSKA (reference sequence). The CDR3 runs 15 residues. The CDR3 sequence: CSARDPGGAADTQYF.

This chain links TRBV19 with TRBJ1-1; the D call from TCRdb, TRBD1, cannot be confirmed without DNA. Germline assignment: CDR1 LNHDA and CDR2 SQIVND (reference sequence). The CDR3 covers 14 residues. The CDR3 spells CASSIGQTNTEAFF.

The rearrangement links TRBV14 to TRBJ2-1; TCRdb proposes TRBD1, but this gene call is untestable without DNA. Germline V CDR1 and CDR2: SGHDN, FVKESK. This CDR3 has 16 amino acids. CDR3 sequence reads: CASSQDQGTGYNEQFF.

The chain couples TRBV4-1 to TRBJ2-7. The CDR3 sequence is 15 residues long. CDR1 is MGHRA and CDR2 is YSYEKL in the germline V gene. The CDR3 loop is CASSQAPGSSYEQYF.

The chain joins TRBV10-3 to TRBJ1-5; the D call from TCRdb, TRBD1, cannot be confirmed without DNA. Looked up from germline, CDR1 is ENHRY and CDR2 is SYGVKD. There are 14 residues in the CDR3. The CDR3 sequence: CAISGDRDYQPQHF.

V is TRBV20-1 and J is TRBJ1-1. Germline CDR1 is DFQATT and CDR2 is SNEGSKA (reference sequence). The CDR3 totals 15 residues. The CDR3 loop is CSARRFRQMNTEAFF.

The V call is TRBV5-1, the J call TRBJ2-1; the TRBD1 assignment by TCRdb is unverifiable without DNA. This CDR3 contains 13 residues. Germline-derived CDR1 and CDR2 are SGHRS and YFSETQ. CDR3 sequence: CASSFQGVNEQFF.

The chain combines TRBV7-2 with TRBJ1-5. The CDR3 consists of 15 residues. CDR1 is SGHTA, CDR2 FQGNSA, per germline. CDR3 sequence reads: CASSLVHNSNQPQHF.

CDR3 sequence reads: CSVGYRGNTGELFF. This rearrangement joins TRBV29-1 to TRBJ2-2; TCRdb's D call, TRBD1, is unchecked because there is no DNA. Germline loops: CDR1 SQVTM, CDR2 ANQGSEA. The CDR3 loop spans 14 amino acids.

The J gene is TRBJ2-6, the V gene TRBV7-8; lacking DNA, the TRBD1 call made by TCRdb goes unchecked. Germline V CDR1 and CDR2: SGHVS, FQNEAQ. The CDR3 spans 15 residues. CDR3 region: CASSAFRGGANVLTF.

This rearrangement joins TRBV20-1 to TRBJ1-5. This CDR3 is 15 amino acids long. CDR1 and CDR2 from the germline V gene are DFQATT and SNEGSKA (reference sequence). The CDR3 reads CSARDSGGGNQPQHF.

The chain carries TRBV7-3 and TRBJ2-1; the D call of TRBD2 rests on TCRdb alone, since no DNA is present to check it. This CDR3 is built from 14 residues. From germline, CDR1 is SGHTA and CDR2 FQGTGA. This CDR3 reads CASSPGGSRNEQFF.

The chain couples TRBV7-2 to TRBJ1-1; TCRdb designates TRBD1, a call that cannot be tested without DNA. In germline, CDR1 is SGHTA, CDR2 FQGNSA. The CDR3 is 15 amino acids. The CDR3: CASSLGGQVGTEAFF.

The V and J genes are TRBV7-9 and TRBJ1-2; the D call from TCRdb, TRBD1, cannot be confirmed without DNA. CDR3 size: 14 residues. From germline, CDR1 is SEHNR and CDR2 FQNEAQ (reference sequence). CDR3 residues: CASSDPLSTTLYTF.

The CDR3 sequence is CASSLEGGRGTDTQYF. This sequence joins TRBV5-1 and TRBJ2-3; TCRdb reports TRBD1, a call that lacks DNA to check it against. CDR3 length: 16 residues. The germline gives CDR1 SGHRS, CDR2 YFSETQ. Combining the CDR3 with reference TRBV5-1 and TRBJ2-3 gives the whole variable domain KAGVTQTPRYLIKTRGQQVTLSCSPISGHRSVSWYQQTPGQGLQFLFEYFSETQRNKGNFPGRFSGRQFSNSRSEMNVSTLELGDSALYLCASSLEGGRGTDTQYFGPGTRLTVL.

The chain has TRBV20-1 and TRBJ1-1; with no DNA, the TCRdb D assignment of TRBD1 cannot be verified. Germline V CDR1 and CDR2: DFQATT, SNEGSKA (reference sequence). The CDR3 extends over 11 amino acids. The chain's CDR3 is CSAEGGTEAFF.

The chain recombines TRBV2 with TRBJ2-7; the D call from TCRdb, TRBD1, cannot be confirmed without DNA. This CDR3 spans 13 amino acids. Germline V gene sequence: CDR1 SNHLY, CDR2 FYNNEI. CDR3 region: CASSDGALYEQYF. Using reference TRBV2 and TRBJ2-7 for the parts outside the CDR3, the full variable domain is EPEVTQTPSHQVTQMGQEVILRCVPISNHLYFYWYRQILGQKVEFLVSFYNNEISEKSEIFDDQFSVERPDGSNFTLKIRSTKLEDSAMYFCASSDGALYEQYFGPGTRLTVT.

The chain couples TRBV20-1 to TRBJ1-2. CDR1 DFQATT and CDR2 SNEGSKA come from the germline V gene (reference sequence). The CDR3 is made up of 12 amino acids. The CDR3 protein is CSARHGIHGYTF.

The CDR3: CASSFEGWKPLHF. V and J are TRBV7-9 and TRBJ1-6. From germline, CDR1 is SEHNR and CDR2 FQNEAQ (reference sequence). This CDR3 contains 13 residues.

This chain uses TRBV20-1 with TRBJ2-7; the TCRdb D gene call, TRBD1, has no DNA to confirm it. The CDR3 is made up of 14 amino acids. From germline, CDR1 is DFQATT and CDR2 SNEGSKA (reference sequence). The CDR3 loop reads CSAPLRGGSYEQYF.

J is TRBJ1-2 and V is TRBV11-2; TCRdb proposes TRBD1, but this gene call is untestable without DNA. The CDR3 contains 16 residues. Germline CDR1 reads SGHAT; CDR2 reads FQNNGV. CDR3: CASSLDPGRPNYGYTF.

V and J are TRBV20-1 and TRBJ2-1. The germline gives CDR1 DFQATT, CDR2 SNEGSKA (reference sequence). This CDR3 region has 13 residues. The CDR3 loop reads CSATRGAYNEQFF.

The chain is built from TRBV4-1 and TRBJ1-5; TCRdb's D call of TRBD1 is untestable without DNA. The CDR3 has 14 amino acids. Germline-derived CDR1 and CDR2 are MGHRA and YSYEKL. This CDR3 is CASSQTGGYQPQHF.

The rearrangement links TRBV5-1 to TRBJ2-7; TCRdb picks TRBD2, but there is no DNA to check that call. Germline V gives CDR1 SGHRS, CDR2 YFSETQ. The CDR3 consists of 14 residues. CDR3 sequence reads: CASSLGGLATEQYF.